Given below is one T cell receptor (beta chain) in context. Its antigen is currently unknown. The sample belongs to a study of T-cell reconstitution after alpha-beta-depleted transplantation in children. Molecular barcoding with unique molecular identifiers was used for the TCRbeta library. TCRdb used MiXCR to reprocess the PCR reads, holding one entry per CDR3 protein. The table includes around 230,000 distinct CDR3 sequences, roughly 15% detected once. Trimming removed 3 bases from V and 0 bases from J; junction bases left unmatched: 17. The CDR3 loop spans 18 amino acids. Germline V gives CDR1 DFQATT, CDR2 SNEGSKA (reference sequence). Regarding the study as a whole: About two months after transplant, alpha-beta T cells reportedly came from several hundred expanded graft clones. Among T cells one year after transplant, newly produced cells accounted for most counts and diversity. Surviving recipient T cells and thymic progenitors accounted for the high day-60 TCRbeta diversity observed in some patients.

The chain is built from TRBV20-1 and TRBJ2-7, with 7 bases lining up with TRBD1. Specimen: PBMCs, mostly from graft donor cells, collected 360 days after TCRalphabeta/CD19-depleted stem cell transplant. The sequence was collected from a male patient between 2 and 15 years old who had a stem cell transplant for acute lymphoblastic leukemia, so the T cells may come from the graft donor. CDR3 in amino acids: CSASRDSVSLPSSYEQYF. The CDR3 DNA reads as TGCAGTGCTAGCCGGGACAGCGTTTCCCTACCTAGCTCCTACGAGCAGTACTTC.